This TCR beta chain was captured in a study of molecular identifiers for immune sequencing clone quantification. Study-wide results and limits: Under 1% of molecules in naive cells, but over 97% of effector molecules, belonged to clones above 20 RNA copies.

Naive CD8 T cell sorting was performed on the CD8+CD4-CCR7+CD45RA+ phenotype. The V and J ends lost 11 bases and 3 bases, in that order; junction bases with no gene match: 18. This CDR3 contains 18 residues. The bulk TCR libraries were made with methods described before and with listed TCR primers. TCRdb ran MiXCR on the PCR reads and lists one entry per CDR3 protein. The sample has over 600,000 distinct CDR3 sequences; just under 20% are singletons. About this clonotype: Its antigen is currently unknown. As the CDR3 is not closed by the conserved phenylalanine or tryptophan, this likely results from a read error.

The TCR sequence derives from a human donor in good health. Some libraries in this study had Jurkat cell RNA spiked in. Sequencing used naive CD8+ T cells from blood, with Jurkat cell RNA spiked in. The subset was: FACS-sorted CD8+CD4-CCR7+CD45RA+ naive T cells. The chain couples TRBV12-3 or TRBV12-4 to TRBJ2-1, with 11 positions matching TRBD2. DNA for the CDR3: TGTGCCCCTACTAGAGTTAGCGGGGGGGCCGGATTCTACAATGAGCAGTTCCTC. Its protein product is CAPTRVSGGAGFYNEQFL.